One sample yielded the 22 T cell receptor beta chains listed below, sequenced in a study of PD-1 blockade in classical Hodgkin lymphoma. Data came from immunoSEQ multiplex PCR; TCRdb stores just in-frame clones and leaves some out. The table lists more than 10,000 clones, 60% to 85% of them singletons. Each of the patients experienced relapse following autologous stem cell transplantation, and their brentuximab vedotin exposure differed. The starting material was peripheral blood mononuclear cells (PBMCs), obtained at baseline. These receptors all stem from a human donor with classical Hodgkin lymphoma.

The genes are TRBV2 and TRBJ2-7, with 13 bases identical to TRBD2. Trimming at V came to 4 bases and at J to 6 bases, leaving 3 bases not matched to a gene. Germline CDR1 is SNHLY and CDR2 is FYNNEI. There are 14 residues in the CDR3. The CDR3 sequence: CASSGGLAGREQYF. Here the CDR3 DNA reads TGTGCCAGCAGTGGGGGACTAGCGGGACGCGAGCAGTACTTC.

The gene calls are TRBV27 and TRBJ2-2; D gene unclear. Trimming cost V 5 bases and J 3 bases, with 1 base left between them. CDR1 is MNHEY, CDR2 SMNVEV, per germline (reference sequence). This CDR3 has 11 amino acids. The CDR3 sequence is CASSHTGELFF. CDR3 DNA: TGTGCCAGCAGTCACACCGGGGAGCTGTTTTTT.

The chain uses TRBV5-1 and TRBJ2-7; no firm D call. V lost 1 base and J 3 bases, leaving 5 bases between the germline ends. CDR1 and CDR2 (germline): SGHRS, YFSETQ. The length of the CDR3 is 12 residues. The CDR3 sequence: CASSLSSYEQYF. Here the CDR3 DNA reads TGCGCCAGCAGCTTGTCCAGCTACGAGCAGTACTTC.

The rearrangement links TRBV7-9 to TRBJ2-7; the D call may be TRBD1 or TRBD2 (5 bases each). CDR1 is SEHNR, CDR2 FQNEAQ, per germline (reference sequence). This CDR3 comprises 15 residues. Trimming removed 4 bases from V and 5 bases from J, with 18 bases in between. CDR3 sequence reads: CASSSGLWGQDEQYF. The CDR3 DNA reads as TGTGCCAGCAGCTCGGGGCTTTGGGGTCAGGACGAGCAGTACTTC.

The V and J genes are TRBV5-1 and TRBJ2-4; TRBD1 matches at 7 bases. The germline gives CDR1 SGHRS, CDR2 YFSETQ. V dropped 4 bases and J dropped 9; count of bases not matched to a gene: 7. The CDR3 runs 13 residues. The CDR3 DNA is TGCGCCAGCAGCGATAGACAGGGTTTCATTCAGTACTTC. This gives the protein CASSDRQGFIQYF.

The genes are TRBV14 and TRBJ2-7, with 11 nucleotides matching TRBD2. This CDR3 region has 20 residues. V shed 0 bases and J 5 bases; nucleotides not matched to a gene: 18. Germline CDR1 reads SGHDN; CDR2 reads FVKESK. The CDR3 nucleotides are TGTGCCAGCAGCCAAGATTATATAGCGGGAGGGCCGGTAATAGGGCACGAGCAGTACTTC. This codes for CASSQDYIAGGPVIGHEQYF.

The gene calls are TRBV7-8 and TRBJ2-3; TRBD2 aligns across 11 bases. The CDR3 contains 16 residues. Germline V lookup: CDR1 SGHVS, CDR2 FQNEAQ. V lost 4 bases to trimming and J lost 2 bases; unmatched junction nucleotides: 5. CDR3 DNA sequence: TGTGCCAGCAGCTCAAGACTAGCGGGGATCACAGATACGCAGTATTTT. Protein product: CASSSRLAGITDTQYF.

This chain joins TRBV11-1 and TRBJ1-1; D call uncertain. V lost 2 bases to trimming and J lost 6 bases, with 10 bases between them. The germline CDR1 and CDR2 sequences are SGHAT and FQDESV (reference sequence). CDR3 length: 13 residues. The CDR3: CASSLSSVSEAFF. As DNA, the CDR3 is TGTGCCAGCAGCTTATCTTCGGTGTCTGAAGCTTTCTTT.

In its sample, this clone is medium-sized. The rearrangement uses TRBV27 and TRBJ2-3, with unresolved D. This CDR3 is built from 14 residues. Looked up from germline, CDR1 is MNHEY and CDR2 is SMNVEV (reference sequence). Between the trimmed V and J ends, which lost 0 bases and 1 base, there was a span of 5 bases. CDR3 amino acids: CASSLSAGTDTQYF. The CDR3 region has the DNA TGTGCCAGCAGTTTATCGGCCGGCACAGATACGCAGTATTTT.

V gene TRBV2 combines with J gene TRBJ2-1; a weak D match, TRBD2 (6 bases). The V gene lost 0 bases and the J gene lost 10 bases, with 13 bases spanning the gap. Germline CDR1 reads SNHLY; CDR2 reads FYNNEI. The CDR3 has 14 amino acids. The CDR3 sequence is CASSEAARAGEQFF. The DNA for the CDR3 is TGTGCCAGCAGTGAAGCAGCGCGGGCGGGGGAGCAGTTCTTC.

This clone has a handful of counts. The chain has TRBV7-9 and TRBJ1-1, with D maybe TRBD1 (5 bases). V was clipped by 1 base and J by 7 bases, with 10 bases between them. The CDR3 extends over 13 amino acids. The V gene's germline CDR1 is SEHNR and CDR2 FQNEAQ (reference sequence). For the CDR3, the DNA is TGTGCCAGCAGCTTAGGGACACTTTTTGAAGCTTTCTTT. Its protein product is CASSLGTLFEAFF.

This clone appeared a few times. Written as DNA, the CDR3 is TGTGCCACCAGCGGGGGGGATACTGGACTAGCGGGAGGTGTTGAGCAGTTCTTC. It encodes CATSGGDTGLAGGVEQFF. The chain carries TRBV15 and TRBJ2-1; 14 positions match TRBD2. The V gene end was trimmed by 5 bases and the J gene end by 9 bases; junction bases not matched to a gene: 15. Germline-derived CDR1 and CDR2 are LNHNV and YYDKDF (reference sequence). This CDR3 comprises 18 residues.

The gene calls are TRBV28 and TRBJ2-3; 7 nucleotides align to TRBD2. CDR1 and CDR2 from the germline V gene are MDHEN and SYDVKM. Unmatched junction bases numbered 20, after V lost 6 bases and J lost 8 bases. CDR3 length: 17 amino acids. The CDR3: CASSWSRLAPLRVTQYF. The DNA for the CDR3 is TGTGCCAGCAGCTGGAGTAGACTAGCCCCCTTAAGGGTTACGCAGTATTTT.

The V gene is TRBV6-1, the J gene TRBJ2-7, with D uncertain. Germline loops: CDR1 MNHNS, CDR2 SASEGT. Trimming took 4 bases from V and 2 from J, leaving 12 bases between them. The CDR3 spans 14 residues. The CDR3 DNA sequence: TGTGCCAGCAGTGTAAATTCGGCAACCTACGAGCAGTACTTC. Translation: CASSVNSATYEQYF.

This chain connects TRBV6-1 to TRBJ1-1, with D uncertain. The CDR3 length is 11 residues. The V end was cut by 11 bases, the J end by 1 base, with 8 bases between. Looked up from germline, CDR1 is MNHNS and CDR2 is SASEGT. CDR3: CAGRTNTEAFF. The CDR3 DNA sequence: TGTGCCGGACGCACGAACACTGAAGCTTTCTTT.

The chain uses TRBV7-9 and TRBJ1-3; tentatively, D is TRBD1 (5 bases). V was shortened by 5 bases and J by 4 bases, with 15 bases between the two germline ends. Germline CDR1 is SEHNR and CDR2 is FQNEAQ (reference sequence). The CDR3 has 15 amino acids. CDR3 in amino acids: CASSQPGSAGNTIYF. CDR3 sequence (DNA): TGTGCCAGCAGCCAACCAGGGTCAGCGGGAAACACCATATATTTT.

The chain has TRBV7-9 and TRBJ1-2; D might be TRBD1 (6 bases). The germline gives CDR1 SEHNR, CDR2 FQNEAQ (reference sequence). This CDR3 spans 11 amino acids. The ends were cut back, 5 bases at V and 12 bases at J, with 13 bases in the middle. The CDR3 nucleotides read TGTGCCAGCAGCCTCACAGGGATCCACACCTTC. Its protein is CASSLTGIHTF.

This clone was picked up a small number of times. The rearrangement links TRBV21-1 to TRBJ1-2. TRBV21-1 is flagged as a pseudogene. The CDR3 contains 16 residues. CDR3 nucleotide sequence: TGTGCCAGCAGCAAAGAGGTCGGGGGCCTAAACTATGGCTACACCTTC. Translation: CASSKEVGGLNYGYTF.

In its sample, this clone was seen once. The V gene is TRBV28, the J gene TRBJ1-5; possibly TRBD1 for D (5 bases). V lost 6 bases to trimming and J lost 9 bases, with 18 bases between them. The CDR3 loop spans 14 amino acids. Germline-derived CDR1 and CDR2 are MDHEN and SYDVKM. CDR3 loop: CASSRAGLTGPQHF. As DNA, the CDR3 is TGTGCCAGCAGCCGGGCAGGCCTTACAGGGCCCCAGCATTTT.

This clone came up once. The genes are TRBV10-1 and TRBJ1-1; no clear D gene. The CDR3 length is 13 residues. From germline, CDR1 is WNHNN and CDR2 SYGVQD (reference sequence). With 6 bases removed from V and 4 bases from J, the gap between germline ends came to 12 bases. The CDR3 region has the DNA TGCGCCAGCAGGAGGACTTGGGGCACTGAAGCTTTCTTT. The encoded protein is CASRRTWGTEAFF.

This chain uses TRBV5-4 with TRBJ2-3, with unresolved D. Trimming removed 1 base from V and 5 bases from J, with 8 bases in between. The CDR3 covers 13 residues. Germline V gene data show CDR1 as SGHNT and CDR2 as YYREEE (reference sequence). The CDR3 loop reads CASSLSQGDTQYF. The CDR3 DNA is TGTGCCAGCAGCTTGAGCCAAGGAGATACGCAGTATTTT. Full variable domain (rest looked up from reference TRBV5-4 and TRBJ2-3): ETGVTQSPTHLIKTRGQQVTLRCSSQSGHNTVSWYQQALGQGPQFIFQYYREEENGRGNFPPRFSGLQFPNYSSELNVNALELDDSALYLCASSLSQGDTQYFGPGTRLTVL.

With respect to this clone: In the same sample, other DNA sequences code for this CDR3. The chain recombines TRBV5-6 with TRBJ2-1; 8 bases are shared with TRBD1. The CDR3 spans 16 residues. Unmatched junction bases numbered 8, after V lost 4 bases and J lost 2 bases. Germline-derived CDR1 and CDR2 are SGHDT and YYEEEE. The CDR3, as DNA: TGTGCCAGCAGCACAGACAGGGGCGCTACCTACAATGAGCAGTTCTTC. It encodes CASSTDRGATYNEQFF. Based on the CDR3 plus reference TRBV5-6 and TRBJ2-1, the full variable domain is DAGVTQSPTHLIKTRGQQVTLRCSPKSGHDTVSWYQQALGQGPQFIFQYYEEEERQRGNFPDRFSGHQFPNYSSELNVNALLLGDSALYLCASSTDRGATYNEQFFGPGTRLTVL.